This is a list of T cell receptor beta chains from one sample in a study of PD-1 blockade in classical Hodgkin lymphoma. Libraries were prepared by immunoSEQ multiplex PCR; TCRdb keeps only in-frame clonotypes and omits some of them. This table has about 27,000 clones, 70% to 90% appearing once. The sequenced sample was CD8+ T cells from blood, obtained at baseline. Every receptor here comes from a human donor with classical Hodgkin lymphoma. Each CDR3 is given with its conserved first and last residue. Each record gives: D gene, clone size, J gene, V gene, CDR3 protein, CDR3 DNA. The D gene is left open where the match is weak. For some rows the clone size is stated as once, few or many, or as a class when expanded; others skip it.

>TRBD2|few|TRBJ2-7|TRBV27
CASSPGRALREQYF
TGTGCCAGCAGTCCCGGGAGGGCACTACGCGAGCAGTACTTC
>-|few|TRBJ2-7|TRBV9
CASSTTGYEQYF
TGTGCCAGCAGCACGACAGGTTACGAGCAGTACTTC
>-|-|TRBJ2-7|TRBV4-1
CASSQDAKILGDGYEQYF
TGCGCCAGCAGCCAAGATGCTAAGATTTTGGGGGACGGCTACGAGCAGTACTTC
>TRBD1|-|TRBJ1-4|TRBV5-1
CASSSGQGATNEKLFF
TGCGCCAGCAGCTCCGGGCAGGGGGCAACTAATGAAAAACTGTTTTTT
>-|-|TRBJ2-7|TRBV4-1
CASSQVLRTSVYEQYF
TGCGCCAGCAGCCAAGTTCTAAGGACCTCCGTCTACGAGCAGTACTTC
>-|-|TRBJ1-3|TRBV7-6
CASSPKPDDSGNTIYF
TGTGCCAGCAGCCCCAAGCCAGACGACTCGGGAAACACCATATATTTT
>-|-|TRBJ2-1|TRBV28
CASSLLSEQFF
TGTGCCAGCAGTTTACTTAGTGAGCAGTTCTTC
>-|-|TRBJ2-2|TRBV4-1
CASSQGDVTGELFF
TGCGCCAGCAGCCAAGGGGATGTTACCGGGGAGCTGTTTTTT
>TRBD2|-|TRBJ2-7|TRBV28
CASRVGTSGSYEQYF
TGTGCCAGCAGGGTAGGGACTAGCGGCTCCTACGAGCAGTACTTC
>-|once|TRBJ1-1|TRBV7-8
CASITQPGVEEAFF
TGTGCCAGCATTACGCAACCGGGGGTCGAAGAAGCTTTCTTT
>-|-|TRBJ2-6|TRBV7-9
CASSPTDSGANVLTF
TGTGCCAGCAGCCCTACAGACTCTGGGGCCAACGTCCTGACTTTC
>TRBD2|-|TRBJ2-1|TRBV7-8
CASSLGLAGYNEQFF
TGTGCCAGCAGCTTAGGACTAGCGGGATACAATGAGCAGTTCTTC
>TRBD2|-|TRBJ2-3|TRBV9
CASSVGLAGVRDTQYF
TGTGCCAGCAGCGTAGGGCTAGCGGGAGTCAGGGATACGCAGTATTTT
>TRBD1|once|TRBJ2-5|TRBV7-9
CASSLLSRDSSQETQYF
TGTGCCAGCAGCTTACTGAGCCGGGACAGTAGTCAAGAGACCCAGTACTTC
>TRBD1|-|TRBJ2-7|TRBV7-2
CASSLAPGGLSEQYF
TGTGCCAGCAGCTTAGCCCCAGGGGGTTTGTCCGAGCAGTACTTC
>-|-|TRBJ1-6|TRBV5-6
CASSLGTNSPLHF
TGTGCCAGCAGCTTGGGAACGAATTCACCCCTCCACTTT
>-|once|TRBJ1-5|TRBV28
CASSYSNQPQHF
TGTGCCAGCAGTTATAGCAATCAGCCCCAGCATTTT
>TRBD2|-|TRBJ2-7|TRBV6-1
CASSDLAGLFYEQYF
TGTGCCAGCAGTGACCTAGCGGGACTATTCTACGAGCAGTACTTC
>TRBD1|-|TRBJ1-5|TRBV29-1
CSVRDSRNQPQHF
TGCAGCGTTCGGGACAGCCGGAATCAGCCCCAGCATTTT
>-|once|TRBJ1-2|TRBV11-2
CASSFEENYGYTF
TGTGCCAGCAGCTTTGAGGAGAACTATGGCTACACCTTC
>-|-|TRBJ2-1|TRBV11-3
CASSPKGDYNEQFF
TGTGCCAGCAGCCCCAAGGGCGACTACAATGAGCAGTTCTTC
>-|-|TRBJ2-1|TRBV25-1
CASRGNSSYNEQFF
TGTGCCAGCAGAGGCAATTCCTCCTACAATGAGCAGTTCTTC
>-|-|TRBJ2-1|TRBV9
CASSGSNEQFF
TGTGCCAGCAGCGGATCAAATGAGCAGTTCTTC
>TRBD2|once|TRBJ2-1|TRBV9
CASSVVTSGSSGVYNEQFF
TGTGCCAGCAGCGTCGTGACTAGCGGGAGTTCGGGGGTCTACAATGAGCAGTTCTTC
>-|-|TRBJ2-3|TRBV2
CASSELVRDTQYF
TGTGCCAGCAGTGAATTGGTCCGAGATACGCAGTATTTT
>-|-|TRBJ2-3|TRBV28
CASLPWGADTQYF
TGTGCCAGCCTACCCTGGGGGGCAGATACGCAGTATTTT
>-|-|TRBJ1-2|TRBV6-1
CASSTGNYGYTF
TGTGCCAGCAGTACAGGGAACTATGGCTACACCTTC
>-|once|TRBJ2-7|TRBV7-9
CASSLRGRPYEQYF
TGTGCCAGCAGCTTACGGGGCCGTCCCTACGAGCAGTACTTC
>-|-|TRBJ2-5|TRBV6-5
CASSYTGIAGQETQYF
TGTGCCAGCAGTTACACAGGGATAGCAGGCCAAGAGACCCAGTACTTC
>-|-|TRBJ2-5|TRBV25-1
CASSESPGSIQETQYF
TGTGCCAGCAGTGAGTCTCCGGGTTCCATCCAAGAGACCCAGTACTTC
>-|-|TRBJ2-4|TRBV5-6
CASSLEGLLDIQYF
TGTGCCAGCAGCTTGGAGGGACTCCTCGACATTCAGTACTTC
>TRBD2|-|TRBJ2-3|TRBV6-6
CASTPPAGGGDTQYF
TGTGCCAGCACCCCCCCAGCGGGAGGGGGGGATACGCAGTATTTT
>-|-|TRBJ2-7|TRBV28
CASSLTLGGDYEQYF
TGTGCCAGCAGCCTAACCCTGGGTGGTGACTACGAGCAGTACTTC
>TRBD2|-|TRBJ2-1|TRBV7-9
CASGTSGNSYNEQFF
TGTGCCAGTGGGACTAGCGGTAACTCCTACAATGAGCAGTTCTTC
>-|-|TRBJ2-1|TRBV25-1
CASSGGRGYNEQFF
TGTGCCAGCAGTGGCGGACGGGGCTACAATGAGCAGTTCTTC
>TRBD1|-|TRBJ1-1|TRBV9
CASSVVDRTGLTEAFF
TGTGCCAGCAGCGTAGTAGACAGGACAGGGCTGACTGAAGCTTTCTTT
>-|once|TRBJ2-1|TRBV6-5
CASSYGSTLVEQFF
TGTGCCAGCAGTTACGGGTCGACACTCGTTGAGCAGTTCTTC
>-|-|TRBJ1-1|TRBV18
CASSQYEVNTEAFF
TGTGCCAGCTCACAGTATGAGGTGAACACTGAAGCTTTCTTT
>TRBD1|-|TRBJ1-5|TRBV5-1
CASSLGTGQGQPQHF
TGCGCCAGCAGCTTGGGGACAGGGCAGGGACAGCCCCAGCATTTT
>-|-|TRBJ2-7|TRBV19
CASSIKGGSRASAFSSYEQYF
TGTGCCAGTAGTATCAAGGGTGGTTCGAGGGCTTCAGCCTTTAGCTCCTACGAGCAGTACTTC